These T cell receptor beta chains were read from a single sample in a study of response to subunit inactivated influenza vaccine. TCRdb reprocessed the RT-PCR reads via MiXCR and lists one record per CDR3 protein. Of roughly 650,000 distinct CDR3 sequences detected, approximately 14% appear once; the ten largest clones hold approximately 10%. The starting material was PBMCs from blood, obtained 12 days after vaccination. These receptors were collected from a man in his fifties who received an inactivated influenza vaccine. Both conserved end residues are part of each CDR3. Fields, in order: D gene, V gene, CDR3 length, clone size, J gene, CDR3 protein, CDR3 DNA. D genes are given only for firm matches. The size field is filled for only some rows; it gives once, few, many or a size class.

D: -
V: TRBV30
length: 13
size: -
J: TRBJ1-5
CDR3: CAWALGRNQPQHF
DNA: TGTGCCTGGGCACTAGGAAGGAATCAGCCCCAGCATTTT

D: -
V: TRBV2
length: 13
size: -
J: TRBJ2-5
CDR3: CASSDSVQETQYF
DNA: TGTGCCAGCAGTGACTCGGTACAAGAGACCCAGTACTTC

D: -
V: TRBV24-1
length: 17
size: -
J: TRBJ2-2
CDR3: CATSDPDRSSNTGELFF
DNA: TGTGCCACCAGTGACCCCGACAGGAGTTCGAACACCGGGGAGCTGTTTTTT

D: TRBD2
V: TRBV7-6
length: 21
size: many
J: TRBJ2-3
CDR3: CASSLEDLGTSIVPHTDTQYF
DNA: TGTGCCAGCAGCTTAGAGGATTTAGGGACTAGTATAGTACCACACACAGATACGCAGTATTTT

D: -
V: TRBV2
length: 15
size: -
J: TRBJ2-1
CDR3: CASSDGTRGYNEQFF
DNA: TGTGCCAGCAGTGACGGGACACGGGGATACAATGAGCAGTTCTTC

D: -
V: TRBV7-2
length: 16
size: -
J: TRBJ2-5
CDR3: CASSSRDSMAGETQYF
DNA: TGTGCCAGCAGCTCCAGGGACTCAATGGCGGGAGAGACCCAGTACTTC

D: -
V: TRBV6-1
length: 13
size: -
J: TRBJ2-5
CDR3: CASSVTQRETQYF
DNA: TGTGCCAGCAGTGTCACCCAGAGGGAGACCCAGTACTTC

D: TRBD1
V: TRBV12-3/TRBV12-4
length: 14
size: -
J: TRBJ2-7
CDR3: CASSGTGGIREQYF
DNA: TGTGCCAGCAGCGGGACAGGGGGTATCCGGGAGCAGTACTTC

D: -
V: TRBV20-1
length: 11
size: few
J: TRBJ2-3
CDR3: CSARRGSPQYF
DNA: TGCAGTGCTAGGCGGGGAAGCCCGCAGTATTTT

D: -
V: TRBV29-1
length: 15
size: -
J: TRBJ2-3
CDR3: CSVEGLPGGTDTQYF
DNA: TGCAGCGTTGAGGGACTCCCGGGGGGCACAGATACGCAGTATTTT

D: -
V: TRBV28
length: 13
size: -
J: TRBJ2-1
CDR3: CASSWGNYNEQFF
DNA: TGTGCCAGCAGCTGGGGGAATTACAATGAGCAGTTCTTC

D: -
V: TRBV7-2
length: 12
size: -
J: TRBJ2-4
CDR3: CASSVTGGIQYF
DNA: TGTGCCAGCAGCGTCACCGGGGGAATTCAGTACTTC

D: TRBD2
V: TRBV20-1
length: 15
size: -
J: TRBJ2-1
CDR3: CSADSTSGSLNEQFF
DNA: TGCAGTGCCGACTCTACTAGCGGGTCCTTAAATGAGCAGTTCTTC

D: TRBD2
V: TRBV24-1
length: 13
size: few
J: TRBJ2-1
CDR3: CATTGGSYNEQFF
DNA: TGTGCCACCACGGGGGGCTCCTACAATGAGCAGTTCTTC

D: -
V: TRBV6-2/TRBV6-3
length: 14
size: -
J: TRBJ1-5
CDR3: CASSYLEGRQPQHF
DNA: TGTGCCAGCAGTTATCTGGAAGGGCGTCAGCCCCAGCATTTT

D: -
V: TRBV7-2
length: 17
size: few
J: TRBJ2-1
CDR3: CASSLVLLSSSYNEQFF
DNA: TGTGCCAGCAGCTTAGTACTCCTATCTAGCTCCTACAATGAGCAGTTCTTC

D: -
V: TRBV10-3
length: 12
size: -
J: TRBJ2-3
CDR3: CAISLGTDTQYF
DNA: TGTGCCATCAGCCTGGGCACAGATACGCAGTATTTT

D: -
V: TRBV11-3
length: 16
size: -
J: TRBJ2-1
CDR3: CASSLGAASSYNEQFF
DNA: TGTGCCAGCAGCTTAGGAGCGGCGAGCTCCTACAATGAGCAGTTCTTC

D: TRBD2
V: TRBV6-2/TRBV6-3
length: 15
size: few
J: TRBJ2-7
CDR3: CASSYPPGGTYEQYF
DNA: TGTGCCAGCAGTTACCCACCGGGGGGAACCTACGAGCAGTACTTC

D: TRBD2
V: TRBV15
length: 17
size: few
J: TRBJ2-7
CDR3: CATSSRLTSGSSDEQYF
DNA: TGTGCCACCAGCTCACGGCTGACTAGCGGGAGTAGCGACGAGCAGTACTTC

D: -
V: TRBV28
length: 15
size: -
J: TRBJ2-7
CDR3: CASSSRPGSSYEQYF
DNA: TGTGCCAGCAGTTCGCGGCCAGGGAGCTCCTACGAGCAGTACTTC

D: -
V: TRBV5-1
length: 14
size: few
J: TRBJ1-4
CDR3: CASSSKGSNEKLFF
DNA: TGCGCCAGCAGCTCGAAGGGTTCTAATGAAAAACTGTTTTTT

D: -
V: TRBV28
length: 14
size: -
J: TRBJ1-3
CDR3: CASRTGASGNTIYF
DNA: TGTGCCAGCAGGACGGGCGCCTCTGGAAACACCATATATTTT

D: -
V: TRBV2
length: 14
size: -
J: TRBJ1-4
CDR3: CASIEGTGNEKLFF
DNA: TGTGCCAGCATCGAAGGGACGGGGAATGAAAAACTGTTTTTT

D: -
V: TRBV6-5
length: 17
size: few
J: TRBJ2-2
CDR3: CASSYKAGTANTGELFF
DNA: TGTGCCAGCAGTTACAAGGCAGGGACGGCCAACACCGGGGAGCTGTTTTTT

D: -
V: TRBV28
length: 15
size: -
J: TRBJ2-6
CDR3: CASSWGGPGANVLTF
DNA: TGTGCCAGCAGTTGGGGGGGGCCTGGGGCCAACGTCCTGACTTTC